The entry below describes one T cell receptor (beta chain). Its antigen is not known. Within the sample, other DNA sequences also encode this same CDR3. The data originate from a study of shared clonotypes between healthy human individuals. Study-level background: CD8 memory received one plate per donor, CD8 naive two, CD4 memory three and CD4 naive three.

In the original analysis: Filtering differed since immunoSEQ provided only junctions, with no quality scores. Using immunoSEQ multiplex PCR, the repertoire was profiled, and TCRdb retains in-frame clones only, with some absent. The DNA was the basis for D and trimming; V, J and clone size are from that table. The sample consists of around 2,100,000 clones, about 95% of them appearing once. V was cut by 1 base and J by 1 base, with 8 bases left in between. The CDR3 has 15 amino acids. Germline V CDR1 and CDR2: SGHTA, FQGNSA. Only CD45RO-negative cells positively selected for CCR7 counted as naive CD8 cells, so terminally differentiated effector memory CD45RA+ cells were excluded. Notes on the study in general: Among donors, the sharing of clonotypes was expected to be influenced by sequencing depth. Only blood underwent sampling, and tissue repertoires likely differ.

V and J are TRBV7-2 and TRBJ1-5; D gene uncertain. The TCR originated in a young man in good health. Sequenced: naive CD8+ T cells sorted from blood. The CDR3 nucleotides are TGTGCCAGCAGCTTAGTTGTGGGGAGCAATCAGCCCCAGCATTTT. The encoded protein is CASSLVVGSNQPQHF. The full variable domain, its missing parts supplied by reference TRBV7-2 and TRBJ1-5, is GAGVSQSPSNKVTEKGKDVELRCDPISGHTALYWYRQSLGQGLEFLIYFQGNSAPDKSGLPSDRFSAERTGGSVSTLTIQRTQQEDSAVYLCASSLVVGSNQPQHFGDGTRLSIL.